This T cell receptor (beta chain) was obtained from a study of T-cell memory formation after mild COVID-19. The V gene's germline CDR1 is ENHRY and CDR2 SYGVKD. V was pared by 10 bases and J by 2 bases, with 12 bases between. The CDR3 contains 14 residues. This clonotype was seen at least ten times. Each CDR3 protein gets one entry after TCRdb re-called the 5' RACE reads with MiXCR. The repertoire holds roughly 130,000 distinct CDR3 sequences, with about 6% as singletons. The chain combines TRBV10-3 with TRBJ2-6; D uncertain. The sequenced material came from PBMCs or a T cell subset sorted from them (not recorded which). This clonotype originated in an adult woman who had mild COVID-19 (a few samples of this study predate the infection). Cell type and time point are not known. CDR3: CASQPGTGANVLTF. In DNA form, the CDR3 reads TGTGCCAGCCAACCAGGAACTGGGGCCAACGTCCTGACTTTC.